This TCR beta chain was captured in a study of glioma-infiltrating T cells. Of note for this clonotype: The target antigen is unknown.

Overall study findings and caveats: CDR3 overlap between tissue and blood was very small. Tissue-blood divergence was below expectation in non-neoplastic patients, above in gliomas.

V dropped 4 bases and J dropped 6; count of bases not matched to a gene: 12. CDR1 SNHLY and CDR2 FYNNEI come from the germline V gene. The CDR3 extends over 16 amino acids. Amplification of TCR alpha and beta CDR3 regions from RNA used iRepertoire nested multiplex PCR. TCRdb redid the calling of the multiplex PCR reads with MiXCR, one entry per CDR3 protein. The sample records around 100,000 distinct CDR3 sequences, approximately 28% being singletons. This TCR was recovered from a human donor with low-grade glioma or glioblastoma, undergoing nonglioma brain surgery, or in good health (not recorded which). The chain employs TRBV2 and TRBJ2-7, with TRBD1 matching over 10 bases. The material sequenced was glioma tissue, nonneoplastic brain tissue, or PBMCs (not recorded which). The CDR3 coding sequence is TGTGCCAGCAGTGGGCAACCGGGACAGGGGACTATCGAGCAGTACTTC. It yields the protein CASSGQPGQGTIEQYF.